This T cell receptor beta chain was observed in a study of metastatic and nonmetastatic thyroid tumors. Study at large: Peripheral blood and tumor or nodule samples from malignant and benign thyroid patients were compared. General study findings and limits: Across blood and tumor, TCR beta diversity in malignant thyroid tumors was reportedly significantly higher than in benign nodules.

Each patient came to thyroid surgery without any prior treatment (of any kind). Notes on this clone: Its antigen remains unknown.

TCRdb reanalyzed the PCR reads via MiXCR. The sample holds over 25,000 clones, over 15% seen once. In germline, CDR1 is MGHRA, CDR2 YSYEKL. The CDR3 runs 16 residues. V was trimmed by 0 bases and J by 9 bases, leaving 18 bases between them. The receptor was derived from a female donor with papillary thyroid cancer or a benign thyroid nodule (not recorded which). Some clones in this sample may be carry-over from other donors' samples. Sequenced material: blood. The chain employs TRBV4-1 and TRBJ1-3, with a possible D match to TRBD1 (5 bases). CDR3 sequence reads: CASSQDPRVTGVTIYF. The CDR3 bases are TGCGCCAGCAGCCAAGATCCCAGGGTGACGGGAGTCACCATATATTTT.